This T cell receptor (beta chain) was identified in a study of regulatory T cells in long-lasting Graves disease. General study results and limits: Persistent patients shared more public clonotypes (approximately 2,700) than newly diagnosed patients (around 1,000).

This clonotype was counted ten times or more. The antigen is not known. Time point noted: newly diagnosed GD, antithyroid drugs for less than 3 months. Following extraction of RNA from PBMCs, that RNA was used to make the TCR library. Germline CDR1 reads MNHEY; CDR2 reads SVGEGT. The CDR3 length is 20 residues. Unmatched junction bases numbered 14, after V lost 6 bases and J lost 1 base. Both iRepertoire HTBI primers and Arm-PCR of CDR3 regions were used to build the TCR beta libraries. TCRdb re-called the multiplex PCR reads through MiXCR, storing one row per CDR3 protein. The table includes hundreds of thousands of distinct CDR3 sequences, about 16% detected once. These same records also appear under a second study, on T cells in Graves' hyperthyroidism and ophthalmopathy. That study reports: RT-PCR in the first round (using the HTBI primer set) targeted the TCR CDR3.

Sequenced here: peripheral blood mononuclear cells (PBMCs), sampled at new diagnosis, from a patient treated with antithyroid drugs. The rearrangement joins TRBV6-2 or TRBV6-3 to TRBJ2-1; 14 bases are a match to TRBD2. The receptor comes from a man younger than 35 with Graves disease. The CDR3 region is CASSLYSGLAGEGSYNEQFF. CDR3 bases: TGTGCCAGCAGCTTGTACTCGGGACTAGCGGGAGAAGGGTCCTACAATGAGCAGTTCTTC.